The rows below give T cell receptor beta chains drawn from one sample of a study of patients and donors after allogeneic stem cell transplantation. Each CDR3 protein gets one entry after TCRdb re-called the RT-PCR reads with MiXCR. The sample holds tens of thousands of distinct CDR3 sequences, 40% to 60% seen once. Source material: blood, either unsorted or a sorted T cell fraction (not recorded which). These receptors were taken from a human donor who was either an allogeneic HSCT recipient or a stem cell or donor lymphocyte infusion donor (not recorded which). It is not recorded whose cells these are; they may come from a transplant donor. The CDR3 runs from the conserved cysteine through the conserved F or W. Each record gives: V gene, J gene, clone size, D gene, CDR3 DNA, CDR3 protein. D genes are given only for firm matches. Clone sizes are given selectively: once, few, many, or a class where the clone is expanded.

V: TRBV7-9
J: TRBJ1-1
size: -
D: -
DNA: TGTGCCAGCAGTTTCGGTGTTGGATACACTGAAGCTTTCTTT
CDR3: CASSFGVGYTEAFF

V: TRBV12-3/TRBV12-4
J: TRBJ1-6
size: -
D: -
DNA: TGTGCCAGCAGCCCGGGCAATAATTCACCCCTCCACTTT
CDR3: CASSPGNNSPLHF

V: TRBV5-1
J: TRBJ2-2
size: few
D: TRBD2
DNA: TGCGCCAGCAGCTTGGTGGTAGCGGGAGAACCCGGGGAGCTGTTTTTT
CDR3: CASSLVVAGEPGELFF

V: TRBV28
J: TRBJ2-4
size: -
D: -
DNA: TGTGCCAGCAGCCCCGCTACAGGGTTACCAAACATTCAGTACTTC
CDR3: CASSPATGLPNIQYF

V: TRBV29-1
J: TRBJ2-7
size: -
D: -
DNA: TGCAGCGTTCTTTTAGCGAGGGAGCCTTACGAGCAGTACTTC
CDR3: CSVLLAREPYEQYF

V: TRBV5-1
J: TRBJ1-2
size: few
D: TRBD1
DNA: TGCGCCAGCAATACAGGGGCTAACTATGGCTACACCTTC
CDR3: CASNTGANYGYTF

V: TRBV28
J: TRBJ1-1
size: -
D: TRBD1
DNA: TGTGCCAGCAGTTCCTCCGACAGGGGGACTGAAGCTTTCTTT
CDR3: CASSSSDRGTEAFF

V: TRBV7-8
J: TRBJ2-1
size: once
D: -
DNA: TGTGCCAGCAGCTCCGGTTGGGTAGCGGACTACAATGAGCAGTTCTTC
CDR3: CASSSGWVADYNEQFF

V: TRBV19
J: TRBJ1-2
size: few
D: TRBD1
DNA: TGTGCCAGTGGACATCCGGGACAGGACCTCTATGGCTACACCTTC
CDR3: CASGHPGQDLYGYTF

V: TRBV7-8
J: TRBJ1-1
size: -
D: -
DNA: TGTGCCAGCAGCCCGGGGGCCTTAGGGGACACTGAAGCTTTCTTT
CDR3: CASSPGALGDTEAFF

V: TRBV7-3
J: TRBJ2-3
size: -
D: -
DNA: TGTGCCAGCAGCTTAAACCGGGCCCCCGATACGCAGTATTTT
CDR3: CASSLNRAPDTQYF